These 15 T cell receptor beta chains were sequenced from one sample in a study of CD8 T cells in Susac syndrome. With random hexamers, about 0.5 to 1 ug RNA was reverse transcribed. MiXCR, run by TCRdb on the immunoSEQ multiplex PCR reads, gives a single entry per CDR3 protein. The sample holds a few hundred thousand distinct CDR3 sequences, about 91% seen once. The specimen sequenced was CD8+ T cells from PBMCs. These receptors were obtained from a human donor with multiple sclerosis.

The chain couples TRBV28 to TRBJ2-4; TRBD2 matches at 7 bases. The ends lost 4 bases at V and 3 bases at J; junction bases unmatched: 9. Per germline, CDR1 MDHEN and CDR2 SYDVKM. The CDR3 sequence is 16 residues long. CDR3 sequence: CASSYQIGTNKNIQYF. DNA for the CDR3: TGTGCCAGCAGTTATCAGATCGGGACTAACAAAAACATTCAGTACTTC.

J is TRBJ2-7 and V is TRBV4-1, with 7 bases identical to TRBD1. The CDR3 sequence is 15 residues long. Trimming removed 0 bases from V and 4 bases from J; junction bases left unmatched: 6. Germline CDR1 and CDR2: MGHRA and YSYEKL. The CDR3 DNA is TGCGCCAGCAGCCAAGATATGGCAGGGGGATACGAGCAGTACTTC. This encodes CASSQDMAGGYEQYF.

The chain has TRBV28 and TRBJ2-2; TRBD1 matches at 8 bases. CDR3 length equals 15 residues. V gave up 3 bases and J gave up 3 bases; unmatched junction bases: 3. The germline V gene has CDR1 MDHEN and CDR2 SYDVKM. The DNA of the CDR3 is TGTGCCAGCAGTTTGGGACAGGAGCACACCGGGGAGCTGTTTTTT. Protein sequence: CASSLGQEHTGELFF.

This sequence joins TRBV12-3 or TRBV12-4 and TRBJ2-1, with TRBD1 matching 11 bases. V was clipped by 5 bases and J by 7 bases; unmatched bases: 7. There are 15 residues in the CDR3. Here the CDR3 DNA reads TGTGCCAGCAGTCACGGACAGGGGGCATCAAATGAGCAGTTCTTC. It is translated as CASSHGQGASNEQFF.

The V gene is TRBV27, the J gene TRBJ1-1; D is possibly TRBD1 (5 bases). Per the germline V gene, CDR1 is MNHEY and CDR2 is SMNVEV (reference sequence). The CDR3 totals 14 residues. V was cut by 7 bases and J by 6 bases, with 18 bases left in between. CDR3: CASTAQAGVAEAFF. The CDR3 region has the DNA TGTGCCAGCACTGCGCAGGCGGGGGTGGCTGAAGCTTTCTTT.

As for this clonotype: Because the CDR3 is missing its conserved closing phenylalanine or tryptophan, this is likely a read error. The DNA is omitted, as the CDR3 cannot be located on it reliably, and the CDR3 follows TCRdb's listing. This rearrangement joins TRBV30 to TRBJ2-2; the D call TRBD1 from the table was never checked on the DNA. The CDR3 extends over 17 residues, inclusive of both ends. The V gene's germline CDR1 is GTSNPN and CDR2 SVGIG (reference sequence). The CDR3 reads CACSRQGAPTRDRGAVI.

The CDR3 DNA follows: TGTGCCAGCACCCGCCCCGAGCCGGGACTGAGAAATGAAAAACTGTTTTTT. This encodes CASTRPEPGLRNEKLFF. V usage is TRBV2 and J usage is TRBJ1-4; a possible D gene is TRBD1 (5 bases). CDR3 size: 17 residues. CDR1 SNHLY and CDR2 FYNNEI come from the germline V gene. Between the trimmed V and J ends, which lost 7 bases and 5 bases, there was a span of 23 bases.

The V and J genes are TRBV6-5 and TRBJ2-1; TRBD2 matches at 14 bases. This CDR3 has 18 residues. V shed 4 bases and J 6 bases; nucleotides not matched to a gene: 11. CDR1 MNHEY and CDR2 SVGAGI come from the germline V gene. The CDR3: CASSSRTSGGSLVNEQFF. CDR3 bases: TGTGCCAGCAGTTCGCGGACTAGCGGGGGGTCCTTGGTCAATGAGCAGTTCTTC.

This clonotype was detected only a few times. This chain joins TRBV19 and TRBJ2-3; TRBD2 aligns across 10 bases. Germline assignment: CDR1 LNHDA and CDR2 SQIVND (reference sequence). Trimming at V came to 5 bases and at J to 3 bases, leaving 2 bases not matched to a gene. The CDR3 totals 14 residues. The CDR3 region has the DNA TGTGCCAGTAGTGGACTAGCGGTAACAGATACGCAGTATTTT. This encodes CASSGLAVTDTQYF.

This rearrangement joins TRBV30 to TRBJ2-1; TRBD1 agrees at 9 bases. CDR1 and CDR2 from the germline V gene are GTSNPN and SVGIG (reference sequence). The CDR3 extends over 15 amino acids. J gave up 7 bases and V 3 bases, and 10 bases lay outside the gene matches. The CDR3: CAWSLIQGARNEQFF. CDR3 DNA sequence: TGTGCCTGGAGCCTAATACAGGGGGCTCGGAATGAGCAGTTCTTC.

The chain carries TRBV7-9 and TRBJ2-7, with 7 bases fitting TRBD2. CDR1 is SEHNR and CDR2 is FQNEAQ in the germline V gene (reference sequence). Losses at the gene ends were 8 bases for V and 5 bases for J; bases not matched to a gene: 12. The length of the CDR3 is 14 residues. For the CDR3, the DNA is TGTGCCAGCGCTGAAGGTGCGGGAGCACACGAGCAGTACTTC. This gives the protein CASAEGAGAHEQYF.

This chain connects TRBV30 to TRBJ2-3; perhaps TRBD2 as D (6 bases). Germline CDR1 GTSNPN, CDR2 SVGIG (reference sequence). The CDR3 has 15 residues. Trimming took 3 bases from V and 0 from J, leaving 13 bases between them. The CDR3, as DNA: TGTGCCTGGAGCGACCTAGCGCCTAGCACAGATACGCAGTATTTT. Amino acids: CAWSDLAPSTDTQYF.

The chain uses TRBV27 and TRBJ2-7; D could derive from TRBD1 or TRBD2 (5 bases each). The V end lost 3 bases, the J end lost 12 bases, and 12 bases lay between the germline ends. The CDR3 is 11 residues long. Germline-derived CDR1 and CDR2 are MNHEY and SMNVEV (reference sequence). CDR3 in amino acids: CASSFGANWYF. The CDR3 nucleotides read TGTGCCAGCAGTTTCGGGGCCAACTGGTACTTC.

The chain recombines TRBV15 with TRBJ2-3, with TRBD1 identical over 9 bases. The V gene end was trimmed by 11 bases and the J gene end by 1 base; junction bases not matched to a gene: 7. The CDR3 loop spans 14 amino acids. Germline V lookup: CDR1 LNHNV, CDR2 YYDKDF (reference sequence). The CDR3 spells CASSRDRGTDTQYF. The CDR3 nucleotides read TGTGCCTCGTCTAGGGACAGGGGCACAGATACGCAGTATTTT.

The chain combines TRBV20-1 with TRBJ2-7; 13 bases match TRBD2. J was trimmed by 0 bases and V by 3 bases; bases with no gene match: 17. The CDR3 contains 20 residues. Germline V gene data show CDR1 as DFQATT and CDR2 as SNEGSKA (reference sequence). The CDR3, as DNA: TGCAGTGCTAGGCAGGGTTTCCGACTAGCGGGGGGCCGGAGCTCCTACGAGCAGTACTTC. Amino acids: CSARQGFRLAGGRSSYEQYF.